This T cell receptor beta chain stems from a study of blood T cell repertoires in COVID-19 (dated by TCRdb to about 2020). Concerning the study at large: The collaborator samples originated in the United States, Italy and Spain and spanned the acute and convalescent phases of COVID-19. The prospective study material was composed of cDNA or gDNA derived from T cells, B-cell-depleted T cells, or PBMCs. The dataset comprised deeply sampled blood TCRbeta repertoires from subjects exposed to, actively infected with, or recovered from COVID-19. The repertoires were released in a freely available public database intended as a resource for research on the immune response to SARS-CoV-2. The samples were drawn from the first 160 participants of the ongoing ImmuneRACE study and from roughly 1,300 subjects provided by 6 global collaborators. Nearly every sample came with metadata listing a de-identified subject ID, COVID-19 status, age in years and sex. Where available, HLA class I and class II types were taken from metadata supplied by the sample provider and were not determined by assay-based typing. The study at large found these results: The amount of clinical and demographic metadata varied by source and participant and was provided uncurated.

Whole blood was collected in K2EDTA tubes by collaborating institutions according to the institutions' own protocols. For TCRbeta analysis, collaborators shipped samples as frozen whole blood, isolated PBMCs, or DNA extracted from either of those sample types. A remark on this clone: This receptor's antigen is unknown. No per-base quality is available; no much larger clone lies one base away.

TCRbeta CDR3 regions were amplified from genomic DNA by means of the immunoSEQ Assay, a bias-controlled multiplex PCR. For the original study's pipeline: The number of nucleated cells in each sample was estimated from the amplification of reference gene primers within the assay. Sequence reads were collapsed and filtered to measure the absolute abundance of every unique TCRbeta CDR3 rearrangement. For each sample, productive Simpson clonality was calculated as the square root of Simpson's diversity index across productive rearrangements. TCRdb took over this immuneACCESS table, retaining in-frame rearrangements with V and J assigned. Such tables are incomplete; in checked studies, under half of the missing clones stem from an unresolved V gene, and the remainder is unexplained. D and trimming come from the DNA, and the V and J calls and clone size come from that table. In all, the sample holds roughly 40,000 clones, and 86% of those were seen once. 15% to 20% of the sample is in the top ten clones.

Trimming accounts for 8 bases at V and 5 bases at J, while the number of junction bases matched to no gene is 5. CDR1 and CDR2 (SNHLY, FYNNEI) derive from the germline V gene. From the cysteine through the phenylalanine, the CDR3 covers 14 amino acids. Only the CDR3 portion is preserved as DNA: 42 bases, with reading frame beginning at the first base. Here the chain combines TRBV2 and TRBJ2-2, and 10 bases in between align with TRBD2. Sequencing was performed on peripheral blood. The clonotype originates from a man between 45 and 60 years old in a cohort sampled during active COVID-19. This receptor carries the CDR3 CASLPSGRTGELFF. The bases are TGTGCCAGCCTCCCTAGCGGGAGAACCGGGGAGCTGTTTTTT.